There are a few counts of the clone carrying this TCR beta chain. Its antigen is undetermined. This CDR3 is built from 17 residues. Germline loops: CDR1 ENHRY, CDR2 SYGVKD. V lost 3 bases to trimming and J lost 6 bases; unmatched junction nucleotides: 10. TCRdb itself ran the reads through MiXCR, one entry per CDR3 protein. The sample lists roughly 500,000 distinct CDR3 sequences; 42% were seen once. The sample belongs to a study of T cell repertoires in cytomegalovirus infection. Study-wide background: Alongside well-studied HLA-B-restricted CMV epitopes, recently identified HLA-C-restricted CMV epitopes were also used. Indicated by public TCR beta signatures were CMV infection and matching HLA type.

Findings of the study overall: HLA-C-restricted CMV clonotypes gave the most frequent clonotype in two of eight donors. Individuals carrying CMV plus the relevant HLA were identified by cumulative frequency of public TCR beta families.

This specimen consisted of cultured PBMCs, obtained from culture after CMV antigen stimulation. This sequence originates from a human donor in good health (CMV status not recorded). Some clones in this sample may be carry-over from other donors' samples. J is TRBJ2-3 and V is TRBV10-3; 12 positions agree with TRBD2. For the CDR3, the DNA is TGTGCCATCAGTGACTACGCCACCGGGACTAGCGGGGATACGCAGTATTTT. It is translated as CAISDYATGTSGDTQYF.